One and the same sample provided the 9 T cell receptor beta chains below, sequenced in a study of a mutant IDH1 vaccine in newly diagnosed glioma. Time point indicated: baseline, week 1 (first vaccination visit). Treatment reported: pre-vaccination baseline after standard-of-care therapy. Method: immunoSEQ multiplex PCR; TCRdb's copy keeps in-frame clones and lacks some. The sample carries approximately 67,000 clones, 80% to 90% recorded once. This specimen was peripheral blood mononuclear cells (PBMCs), taken from a glioma patient treated with radiotherapy, temozolomide or both. These receptors were taken from a woman younger than 35 with glioma. Some clones in this sample may be carry-over from other donors' samples.

This clone was seen only a few times. The V and J genes are TRBV9 and TRBJ1-1, with 8 bases that match TRBD1. The trim removed 2 bases at V and 1 base at J, leaving 4 bases unmatched. Germline assignment: CDR1 SGDLS and CDR2 YYNGEE. There are 15 residues in the CDR3. CDR3 protein: CASSVRDRPNTEAFF. The CDR3 nucleotides read TGTGCCAGCAGCGTGAGGGACAGGCCGAACACTGAAGCTTTCTTT.

This clone was seen just once. The chain joins TRBV9 to TRBJ2-7, with 9 bases fitting TRBD1. From germline, CDR1 is SGDLS and CDR2 YYNGEE. CDR3 size: 14 residues. The V gene end was trimmed by 3 bases and the J gene end by 4 bases; junction bases not matched to a gene: 5. The CDR3 reads CASSAGTGMYEQYF. CDR3 coding DNA: TGTGCCAGCAGCGCAGGGACAGGGATGTACGAGCAGTACTTC.

The V and J genes are TRBV9 and TRBJ1-2; the D gene is possibly TRBD1 (6 bases). V was clipped by 4 bases and J by 0 bases, with 10 bases between them. The CDR3 has 14 amino acids. Germline loops: CDR1 SGDLS, CDR2 YYNGEE. The CDR3 DNA is TGTGCCAGCAGCTATAGGACAGCTAACTATGGCTACACCTTC. This sequence encodes CASSYRTANYGYTF.

The gene calls are TRBV10-2 and TRBJ2-3, with 10 bases matching TRBD2. CDR3 size: 14 residues. V lost 10 bases to trimming and J lost 2 bases; unmatched junction nucleotides: 6. Germline V gene data show CDR1 as WSHSY and CDR2 as SAAADI. CDR3 region: CATKGLAFTDTQYF. DNA of the CDR3: TGCGCCACTAAGGGACTAGCGTTCACAGATACGCAGTATTTT.

V is TRBV2 and J is TRBJ2-7, with a tentative D call TRBD2 (5 bases). The V end was cut by 6 bases, the J end by 9 bases, with 21 bases between. Germline values: CDR1 SNHLY, CDR2 FYNNEI. This CDR3 has 14 amino acids. DNA of the CDR3: TGTGCCAGCAGGGGTACAAGGGTCGTGGGGAGGCAGTACTTC. This translates into CASRGTRVVGRQYF.

V gene TRBV29-1 combines with J gene TRBJ2-1, with 9 bases fitting TRBD1. Germline V gene data show CDR1 as SQVTM and CDR2 as ANQGSEA. The trim removed 4 bases at V and 0 bases at J, leaving 19 bases unmatched. The CDR3 sequence is 20 residues long. The CDR3 is CSVVRGGQGSRLSSYNEQFF. For the CDR3, the DNA is TGCAGCGTTGTTAGGGGGGGACAGGGAAGTCGTTTAAGCTCCTACAATGAGCAGTTCTTC.

This chain connects TRBV5-1 to TRBJ1-1; TRBD1 matches at 11 bases. V was pared by 0 bases and J by 0 bases, with 4 bases of the junction left unmatched. This CDR3 comprises 17 residues. Germline lookup yields CDR1 SGHRS and CDR2 YFSETQ. CDR3 DNA sequence: TGCGCCAGCAGCTTGGGGGGGACAGGGGGTGTGAACACTGAAGCTTTCTTT. Translated: CASSLGGTGGVNTEAFF.

CDR3 region: CAWGGEVLSYEQYF. DNA of the CDR3: TGTGCCTGGGGGGGGGAGGTACTGTCCTACGAGCAGTACTTC. The chain uses TRBV30 and TRBJ2-7; 7 positions match TRBD2. V lost 5 bases and J lost 1; bases outside the gene matches: 8. Germline V CDR1 and CDR2: GTSNPN, SVGIG (reference sequence). There are 14 residues in the CDR3.

This clone was recorded once. The chain has TRBV5-6 and TRBJ2-5, with 8 nucleotides matching TRBD2. The germline V gene encodes CDR1 SGHDT and CDR2 YYEEEE. This CDR3 has 13 residues. V lost 4 bases to trimming and J lost 5 bases; unmatched junction nucleotides: 4. The CDR3 DNA sequence: TGTGCCAGCAGCAAGACTAGCGCCGAGACCCAGTACTTC. It codes for CASSKTSAETQYF.